Following are 2 T cell receptor beta chains from one sample sequenced in a study of lymphopenia after photon versus proton radiotherapy. The data were produced by immunoSEQ multiplex PCR, yet TCRdb's version contains in-frame clones alone and is incomplete. The table records approximately 65,000 clones, roughly 91% of them present only once. Here the sequenced sample was peripheral blood, taken from a patient treated with photon-based radiotherapy. All receptors come from an older woman with pancreatic cancer.

This chain joins TRBV5-1 and TRBJ2-3; TRBD2 agrees at 8 bases. V lost 5 bases and J lost 2; bases outside the gene matches: 7. The CDR3 has 15 amino acids. CDR1 and CDR2 from the germline V gene are SGHRS and YFSETQ. The CDR3 DNA follows: TGCGCCAGCAGAGCAACTAGCGGCCTCACAGATACGCAGTATTTT. This sequence encodes CASRATSGLTDTQYF.

The rearrangement uses TRBV27 and TRBJ1-2; D gene uncertain. Germline loops: CDR1 MNHEY, CDR2 SMNVEV (reference sequence). Deletions cut 10 bases from V and 8 bases from J, with 20 bases between. This CDR3 is 13 amino acids long. In DNA form, the CDR3 reads TGTGCCACCACCAGAGGACTGGGAAAGGGCTACACCTTC. Protein: CATTRGLGKGYTF.